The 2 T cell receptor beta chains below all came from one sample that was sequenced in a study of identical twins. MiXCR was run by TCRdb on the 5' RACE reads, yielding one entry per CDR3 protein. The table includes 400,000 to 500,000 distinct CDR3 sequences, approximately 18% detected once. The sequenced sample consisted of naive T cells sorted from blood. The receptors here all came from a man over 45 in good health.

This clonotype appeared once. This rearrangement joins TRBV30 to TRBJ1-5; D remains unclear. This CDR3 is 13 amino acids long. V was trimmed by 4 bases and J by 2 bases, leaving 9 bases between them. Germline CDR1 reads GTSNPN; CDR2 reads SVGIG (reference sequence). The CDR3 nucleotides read TGTGCCTGGAACGGAGGCGGCAATCAGCCCCAGCATTTT. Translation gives CAWNGGGNQPQHF.

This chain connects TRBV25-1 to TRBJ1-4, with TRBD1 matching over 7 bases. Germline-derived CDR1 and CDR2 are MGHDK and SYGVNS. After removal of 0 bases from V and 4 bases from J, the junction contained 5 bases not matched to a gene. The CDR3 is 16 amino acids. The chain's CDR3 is CASSEYQGGINEKLFF. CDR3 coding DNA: TGTGCCAGCAGTGAATACCAGGGGGGGATTAATGAAAAACTGTTTTTT. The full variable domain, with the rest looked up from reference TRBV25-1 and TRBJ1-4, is EADIYQTPRYLVIGTGKKITLECSQTMGHDKMYWYQQDPGMELHLIHYSYGVNSTEKGDLSSESTVSRIRTEHFPLTLESARPSHTSQYLCASSEYQGGINEKLFFGSGTQLSVL.